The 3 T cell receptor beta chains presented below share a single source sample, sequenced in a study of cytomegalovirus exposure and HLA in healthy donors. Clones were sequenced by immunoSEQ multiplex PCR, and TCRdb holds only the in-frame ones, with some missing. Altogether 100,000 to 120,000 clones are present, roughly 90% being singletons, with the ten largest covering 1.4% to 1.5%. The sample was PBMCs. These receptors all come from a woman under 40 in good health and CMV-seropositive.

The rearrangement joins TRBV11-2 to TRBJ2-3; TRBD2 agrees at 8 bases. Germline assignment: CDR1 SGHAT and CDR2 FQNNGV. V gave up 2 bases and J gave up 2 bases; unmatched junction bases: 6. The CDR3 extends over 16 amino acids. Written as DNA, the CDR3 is TGTGCCAGCAGCTTATGGGTAGCGGGGACCACAGATACGCAGTATTTT. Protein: CASSLWVAGTTDTQYF.

The CDR3 DNA sequence: TGCGCCAGCAGCTTGAGCGGTAGGTCGGAATACGAGCAGTACTTC. Amino acids: CASSLSGRSEYEQYF. The chain is built from TRBV5-1 and TRBJ2-7, with D tentatively TRBD2 (5 bases). Germline V lookup: CDR1 SGHRS, CDR2 YFSETQ. Trimming pared 1 base from V and 4 bases from J, leaving 15 bases between. The CDR3 length is 15 residues.

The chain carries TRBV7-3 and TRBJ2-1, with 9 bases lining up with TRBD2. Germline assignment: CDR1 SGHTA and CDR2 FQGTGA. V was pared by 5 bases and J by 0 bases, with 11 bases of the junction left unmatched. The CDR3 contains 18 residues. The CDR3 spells CASSQEFGSGGSYNEQFF. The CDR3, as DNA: TGTGCCAGCAGCCAAGAGTTTGGTAGCGGGGGCTCCTACAATGAGCAGTTCTTC.